This T cell receptor delta chain was captured in a study of γδ T cells in repeated Plasmodium falciparum infection (dated by TCRdb to the early 2020s). A note on the overall study: The natural-infection arm enrolled Malian children exposed to intense seasonal malaria transmission and compared the Malian children with Australian children matched for age and gender. About five malaria-naive U.S. adults underwent four controlled human malaria infections by bites from P. falciparum NF54-infected Anopheles stephensi mosquitoes over roughly 580 days. Samples were collected from controlled-infection subjects at baseline, immediately before selected infections, and 21 days after each infection. The gammadelta TCR repertoires from Mali were analysed in two ways: cross-sectionally during periods with no transmission, and longitudinally across episodes of acute febrile malaria. In the study, the shaping of the human gammadelta T cell repertoire by repeated Plasmodium falciparum infection was examined using natural infection in Mali and controlled human malaria infection.

General study outcomes and caveats: In Vdelta2-negative, largely Vdelta1+, gammadelta TCR repertoires, repeated controlled infections appeared to drive waves of new clonotype selection. Vgamma9/Vdelta2+ TCR repertoires kept a highly stable polyclonal repertoire across time and infection, and many TCRgamma sequences overlapped between individuals. Vdelta2-negative gammadelta TCR repertoires from Malian children appeared more clonally expanded, less diverse and less shared than those of Australian children. Because the controlled-infection cohort was small, analysis of inter-individual variability in gammadelta T cell responses was limited. Generalizability was limited because the Malian cohort came from a small rural village made up predominantly of one ethnic group.

This clone was counted many times. Its antigen is unknown. A read error likely explains this, since a far larger clone differs by one base. Other DNA sequences in the sample encode the same CDR3. Receptor libraries were prepared by multiplex PCR. The sequencer listed for this sample is Illumina MiSeq. Both TCR gamma (TRG) and TCR delta (TRD) chains were sequenced from each sorted gammadelta T cell sample. In the original analysis: Repertoire analyses included clonotype tree plots, accumulated frequency of the top 20 clonotypes, diversity index (DI) and D75 metrics. Clonotypes were called again by TCRdb from the public reads via CATT, and duplicate nucleotide sequences were then merged into one entry. These V and J calls derive from TCRdb rather than the authors' analysis. The table for this sample lists 45,000 to 70,000 delta-chain clones; around 1.7% of them were counted only once. The top ten hold 14% to 15% of the sample.

CDR1 GEAIGNYY and CDR2 EKD are derived from the germline V gene. The CDR3 goes from the cysteine to the phenylalanine over 17 residues. Of the read, only the CDR3 DNA is kept; its 51 bases are in frame from base 1. V is pruned by 1 base and J by 3 bases, leaving 7 bases of the junction without a gene match. For bulk TCR repertoire analysis, Vgamma9/Vdelta2+ and Vdelta2-negative gammadelta T cell populations were isolated by flow sorting from peripheral blood mononuclear cells. This sequence originates from a pool of human donors (malaria-infected and uninfected, not separated). Material: gamma-delta T cells from blood. The chain links TRDV2 with TRDJ1, with 13 central nucleotides matching TRDD3. In the absence of a J gene in TCRdb, the DNA was matched to germline to assign it here. The DNA sequence reads TGTGCCTGTGACACTGATTCTACTGGGGGATACGCCGATAAACTCATCTTT. Its translation reads: CACDTDSTGGYADKLIF.